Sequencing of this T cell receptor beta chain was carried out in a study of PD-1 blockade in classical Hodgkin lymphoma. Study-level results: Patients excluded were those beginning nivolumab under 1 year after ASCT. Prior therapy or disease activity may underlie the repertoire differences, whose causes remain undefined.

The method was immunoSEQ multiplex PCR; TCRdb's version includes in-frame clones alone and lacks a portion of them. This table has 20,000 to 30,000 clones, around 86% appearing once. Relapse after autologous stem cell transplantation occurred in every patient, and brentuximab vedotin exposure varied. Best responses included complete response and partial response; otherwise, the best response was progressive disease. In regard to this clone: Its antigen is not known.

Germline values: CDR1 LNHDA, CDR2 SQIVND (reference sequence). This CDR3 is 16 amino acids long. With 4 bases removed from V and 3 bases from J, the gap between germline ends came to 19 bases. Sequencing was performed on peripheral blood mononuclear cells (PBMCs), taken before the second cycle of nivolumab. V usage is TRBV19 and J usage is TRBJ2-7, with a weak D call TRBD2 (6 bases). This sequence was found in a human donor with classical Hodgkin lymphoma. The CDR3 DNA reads TGTGCCAGTAGTACCCGGAGGGATGGGGTCCTCTACGAGCAGTACTTC. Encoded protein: CASSTRRDGVLYEQYF.